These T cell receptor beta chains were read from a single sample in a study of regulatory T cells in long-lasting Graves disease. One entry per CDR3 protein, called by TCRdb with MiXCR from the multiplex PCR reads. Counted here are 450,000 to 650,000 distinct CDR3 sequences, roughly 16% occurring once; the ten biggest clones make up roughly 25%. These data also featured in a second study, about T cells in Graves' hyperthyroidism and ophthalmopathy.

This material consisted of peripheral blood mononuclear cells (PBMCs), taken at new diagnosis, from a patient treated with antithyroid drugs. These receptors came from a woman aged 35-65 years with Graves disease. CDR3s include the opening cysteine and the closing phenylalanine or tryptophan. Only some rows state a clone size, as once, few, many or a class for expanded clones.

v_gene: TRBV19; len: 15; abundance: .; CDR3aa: CASSLTAYMNTEAFF
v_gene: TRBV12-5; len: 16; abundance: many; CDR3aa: CASGLFPGQRDQPQHF
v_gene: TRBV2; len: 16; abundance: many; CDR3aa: CASSGKTLSSYNEQFF
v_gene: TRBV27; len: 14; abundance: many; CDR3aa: CASSLRGHTGELFF
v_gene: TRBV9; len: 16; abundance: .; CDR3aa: CASSLDGGSPYNEQFF
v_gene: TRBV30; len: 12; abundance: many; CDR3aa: CAWNRGADTQYF
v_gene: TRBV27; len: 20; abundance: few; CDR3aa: CASSLKLAGELLTSTDTQYF
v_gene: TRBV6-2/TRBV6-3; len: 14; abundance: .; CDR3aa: CASSSFVSNQPQHF
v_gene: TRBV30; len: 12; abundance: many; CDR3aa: CAWSVGGTEAFF
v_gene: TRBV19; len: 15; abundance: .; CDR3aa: CASSIGGNMNTEAFF
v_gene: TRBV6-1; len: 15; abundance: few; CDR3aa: CASTRTSGISYEQYF
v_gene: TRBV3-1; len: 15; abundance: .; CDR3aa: CASSHSGTSGETQYF
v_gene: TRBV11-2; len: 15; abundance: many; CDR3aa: CASSPVLAEQNEQFF
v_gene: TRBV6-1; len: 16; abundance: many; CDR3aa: CASSRADGQLTYGYTF
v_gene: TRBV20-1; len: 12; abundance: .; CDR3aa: CSARGVNEKLFF
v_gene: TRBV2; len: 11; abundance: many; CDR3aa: CASNYGTEAFF
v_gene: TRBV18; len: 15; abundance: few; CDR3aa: CASSQGTDLGYGYTF
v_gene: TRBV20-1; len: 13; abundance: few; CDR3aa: CSATLMNSGEQYF
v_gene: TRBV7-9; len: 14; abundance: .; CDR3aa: CASSSKTSLYGYTF